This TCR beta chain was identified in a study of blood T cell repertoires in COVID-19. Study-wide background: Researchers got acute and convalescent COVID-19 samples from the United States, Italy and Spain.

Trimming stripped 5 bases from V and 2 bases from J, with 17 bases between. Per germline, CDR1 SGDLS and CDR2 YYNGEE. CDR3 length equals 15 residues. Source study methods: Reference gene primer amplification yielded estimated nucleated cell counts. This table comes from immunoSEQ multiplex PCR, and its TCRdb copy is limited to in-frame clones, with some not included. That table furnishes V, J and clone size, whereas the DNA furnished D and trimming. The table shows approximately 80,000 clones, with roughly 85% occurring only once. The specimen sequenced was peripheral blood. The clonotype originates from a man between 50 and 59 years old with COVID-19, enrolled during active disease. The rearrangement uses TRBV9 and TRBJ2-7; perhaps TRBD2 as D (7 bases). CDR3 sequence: CASSLGGARTYEQYF. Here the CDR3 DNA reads TGTGCCAGCAGTTTAGGGGGGGCGCGCACCTACGAGCAGTACTTC.